The clone carrying this TCR beta chain showed up many times. Amplification of TCR beta CDR3 regions used RNA as the template. The HTBI primer set was used in a first-round RT-PCR of the TCR CDR3. MiXCR, applied by TCRdb to the multiplex PCR reads, yields one record per CDR3 protein. In the table there are under 800,000 distinct CDR3 sequences, 12% to 15% of which are singletons. Uncontrolled infection, other autoimmune disease, pregnancy and lactation each barred patients from inclusion. The PBMCs studied were ones that came from roughly 9.1 ml fresh peripheral blood. This sample is part of a study of T cells in Graves' hyperthyroidism and ophthalmopathy. Sequenced sample: blood. The sequence was collected from a woman under 30 with Graves' hyperthyroidism.

CDR3 coding DNA: TGTGCCAGCAGCTTAGTTCAGGGGGTTGGCAAAAACATTCAGTACTTC. It is translated as CASSLVQGVGKNIQYF. The chain couples TRBV13 to TRBJ2-4; 7 positions match TRBD1. Germline values: CDR1 PRHDT, CDR2 FYEKMQ (reference sequence). The CDR3 spans 16 residues. J lost 3 bases, V lost 1 base, and 6 bases had no gene match.